Presented here are 21 T cell receptor beta chains from one specimen sequenced in a study of vaccination and CD4 T cells after COVID-19. These TCRs are of unknown antigen specificity. Treatment in this sample: roughly ten-day PBMC culture with coronavirus spike peptide pools or control peptides (ViraFEST assay). During the years 2011-2018, before the COVID-19 pandemic, the unexposed donor's CD4+ T cells were collected. An Oncomine TCR Beta short-read assay was used to sequence the DNA from cultured CD4+ T cells. Genomic DNA was drawn out of CD4+ T cells grown in culture. Via MiXCR, TCRdb re-called the PCR reads, giving one row per CDR3 protein. The data show under 10,000 distinct CDR3 sequences, roughly a third seen once. Sequencing used CD4+ T cells from blood, cultured in vitro. The receptors stem from a human donor in good health.

In its sample, this clonotype was seen a few times. The CDR3: CSVDHSVEDTQYF. CDR3 nucleotide sequence: TGCAGCGTTGATCACTCTGTTGAAGATACGCAGTATTTT. The chain has TRBV29-1 and TRBJ2-3; unclear D gene. Trimming cost V 3 bases and J 5 bases, with 12 bases left between them. The CDR3 has 13 residues. CDR1 SQVTM and CDR2 ANQGSEA come from the germline V gene.

J is TRBJ2-7 and V is TRBV2; the match to TRBD2 covers 7 bases. Germline trimming cut 1 base from V and 2 bases from J; bases unmatched to any gene: 5. The germline V gene has CDR1 SNHLY and CDR2 FYNNEI. The CDR3 is 15 amino acids. CDR3 residues: CASSEVSSGPYEQYF. The CDR3 DNA reads TGTGCCAGCAGTGAAGTCTCTAGCGGTCCCTACGAGCAGTACTTC.

This rearrangement joins TRBV28 to TRBJ2-7; 8 bases agree with TRBD2. The V and J ends lost 7 bases and 4 bases, in that order; junction bases with no gene match: 9. CDR3 size: 14 residues. Germline V gives CDR1 MDHEN, CDR2 SYDVKM. CDR3 sequence (DNA): TGTGCCAGCACCGTTAGCGGGATGGGGTACGAGCAGTACTTC. It codes for CASTVSGMGYEQYF.

This clonotype was found a few times. The chain combines TRBV6-1 with TRBJ1-2; D ambiguous. This CDR3 is 12 amino acids long. The ends were cut back, 3 bases at V and 4 bases at J, with 6 bases in the middle. Germline CDR1 and CDR2: MNHNS and SASEGT. The CDR3 loop reads CASSEGPYGYTF. DNA of the CDR3: TGTGCCAGCAGTGAGGGTCCCTATGGCTACACCTTC.

By frequency in the sample, this clonotype is medium-sized (0.01 to 0.1%). The J gene is TRBJ1-2, the V gene TRBV7-8, with D possibly TRBD1 on 6 matching bases. The V and J ends lost 5 bases and 8 bases respectively, with 12 bases between them. This CDR3 region has 12 residues. The germline CDR1 and CDR2 sequences are SGHVS and FQNEAQ. The CDR3, as DNA: TGTGCCAGCAGCCCACAGGGAAGAGGCTACACCTTC. This codes for CASSPQGRGYTF.

This clonotype was seen a few times. The chain combines TRBV7-9 with TRBJ1-1; D is unresolved. Germline lookup yields CDR1 SEHNR and CDR2 FQNEAQ (reference sequence). This CDR3 has 12 residues. V dropped 3 bases and J dropped 3 bases, with 5 bases sitting between them. CDR3 in DNA: TGTGCCAGCAGCTTTGCGGACACTGAAGCTTTCTTT. This encodes CASSFADTEAFF.

This clonotype is classed as medium-sized. This sequence joins TRBV20-1 and TRBJ1-6; D gene unclear. This CDR3 has 15 amino acids. The V gene's germline CDR1 is DFQATT and CDR2 SNEGSKA (reference sequence). Trimming removed 2 bases from V and 5 bases from J, with 13 bases in between. The CDR3 region is CSARSGGSNNSPLHF. The CDR3 DNA sequence: TGCAGTGCTAGATCAGGAGGGTCTAATAATTCACCCCTCCACTTT.

The rearrangement links TRBV10-3 to TRBJ1-2, with 8 positions matching TRBD1. Germline assignment: CDR1 ENHRY and CDR2 SYGVKD. CDR3 length: 12 amino acids. The V and J ends lost 6 bases and 10 bases, in that order; junction bases with no gene match: 7. The CDR3 nucleotides are TGTGCCATCAGAACATCAGGGGGCGACTACACCTTC. It codes for CAIRTSGGDYTF.

In this sample, this clonotype turned up a few times. A junction boundary mismatches the germline segment, possibly from a read error. The V and J genes are TRBV7-7 and TRBJ2-5; tentatively, D is TRBD2 (6 bases). The germline gives CDR1 SSHAT, CDR2 FNYEAQ (reference sequence). The CDR3 sequence is 14 residues long. The CDR3 loop is CASSLAVGGETQYF. CDR3 DNA: TGTGCTAGCAGCTTAGCGGTGGGGGGAGAGACCCAGTACTTC.

There are a few counts of this clonotype. The chain has TRBV6-2 or TRBV6-3 and TRBJ2-1; D is perhaps TRBD1 or TRBD2 (6 bases each). The CDR3 loop spans 14 amino acids. The V gene's germline CDR1 is MNHEY and CDR2 SVGEGT. The V and J ends lost 7 bases and 8 bases respectively, with 18 bases between them. CDR3 in DNA: TGTGCCAGCACCCCCGGAGGAGGGGGTGATGAGCAGTTCTTC. Translated: CASTPGGGGDEQFF.

The chain combines TRBV6-5 with TRBJ2-7; 8 nucleotides line up with TRBD1. V lost 2 bases and J lost 6; bases outside the gene matches: 21. Germline lookup yields CDR1 MNHEY and CDR2 SVGAGI. This CDR3 contains 19 residues. The CDR3 spells CASSYLLAHIRTGSGEQYF. The CDR3 DNA follows: TGTGCCAGCAGTTACCTCTTGGCCCACATAAGGACAGGGTCTGGCGAGCAGTACTTC.

The genes are TRBV15 and TRBJ1-1; no reliable D call. Germline V gives CDR1 LNHNV, CDR2 YYDKDF (reference sequence). CDR3 length: 14 amino acids. V shed 3 bases and J shed 3 bases, with 11 bases lying between them. CDR3 protein: CATSSRGSYTEAFF. The CDR3 DNA sequence: TGTGCCACCAGCAGCCGGGGATCATACACTGAAGCTTTCTTT.

The chain is built from TRBV20-1 and TRBJ2-2; TRBD2 agrees at 12 bases. The CDR3 totals 17 residues. J was trimmed by 6 bases and V by 3 bases; bases with no gene match: 11. Germline lookup yields CDR1 DFQATT and CDR2 SNEGSKA (reference sequence). DNA of the CDR3: TGCAGTGCTAGCCGGTCCCTAGCGGGAGGGTTGGCCGGGGAGCTGTTTTTT. It specifies CSASRSLAGGLAGELFF.

This clonotype appeared a few times. V is TRBV10-3 and J is TRBJ1-6, with D unresolved. The germline V gene has CDR1 ENHRY and CDR2 SYGVKD. Trimming stripped 10 bases from V and 7 bases from J, with 17 bases between. The CDR3 runs to 14 residues. CDR3 in DNA: TGTGCCACCGGGGTGGGGTGGGAGAATTCACCCCTCCACTTT. Protein product: CATGVGWENSPLHF.

This sequence joins TRBV28 and TRBJ2-7; no definite D call. The CDR3 covers 14 residues. Germline V gene sequence: CDR1 MDHEN, CDR2 SYDVKM. Trimming took off 3 bases at V and 0 bases at J, with 9 bases between the two ends. The CDR3 DNA follows: TGTGCCAGCAGTTTTGATCCGAGCTCCTACGAGCAGTACTTC. It specifies CASSFDPSSYEQYF.

By share, this clonotype counts as medium-sized. This chain uses TRBV11-2 with TRBJ2-7; perhaps TRBD1 as D (5 bases). The V and J ends lost 1 base and 3 bases respectively, with 10 bases between them. CDR3 size: 14 residues. Germline loops: CDR1 SGHAT, CDR2 FQNNGV. CDR3 sequence: CASSLGQYDYEQYF. The CDR3 nucleotides are TGTGCCAGCAGCTTAGGACAGTACGACTACGAGCAGTACTTC. The complete variable domain, with remaining parts taken from reference TRBV11-2 and TRBJ2-7, reads EAGVAQSPRYKIIEKRQSVAFWCNPISGHATLYWYQQILGQGPKLLIQFQNNGVVDDSQLPKDRFSAERLKGVDSTLKIQPAKLEDSAVYLCASSLGQYDYEQYFGPGTRLTVT.

The rearrangement joins TRBV7-2 to TRBJ2-1; 8 positions match TRBD2. Trimming took 0 bases from V and 1 from J; bases not matched to a gene: 2. Germline lookup yields CDR1 SGHTA and CDR2 FQGNSA. The CDR3 loop spans 16 amino acids. CDR3 DNA sequence: TGTGCCAGCAGCTTAGCGCAGCGGGGGTCCTACAATGAGCAGTTCTTC. Amino acid sequence: CASSLAQRGSYNEQFF.

The rearrangement links TRBV7-2 to TRBJ2-3, with D perhaps TRBD2 (6 bases). The CDR3 contains 14 residues. Trimming pared 3 bases from V and 1 base from J, leaving 8 bases between. From germline, CDR1 is SGHTA and CDR2 FQGNSA. Here the CDR3 reads CASSFGGGTDTQYF. CDR3 DNA sequence: TGTGCCAGCAGCTTCGGCGGGGGCACAGATACGCAGTATTTT. Full variable domain (remainder filled in from reference TRBV7-2 and TRBJ2-3): GAGVSQSPSNKVTEKGKDVELRCDPISGHTALYWYRQSLGQGLEFLIYFQGNSAPDKSGLPSDRFSAERTGGSVSTLTIQRTQQEDSAVYLCASSFGGGTDTQYFGPGTRLTVL.

This clonotype was seen more than once but under ten times. V is TRBV2 and J is TRBJ2-5, with D possibly being TRBD1 or TRBD2 (5 bases each). Trimming cost V 6 bases and J 7 bases, with 21 bases left between them. This CDR3 region has 15 residues. From germline, CDR1 is SNHLY and CDR2 FYNNEI. CDR3 region: CASSGDGALRGTQYF. The CDR3 bases are TGTGCCAGCAGCGGGGACGGGGCTCTACGGGGGACCCAGTACTTC.

The chain joins TRBV7-3 to TRBJ2-6, with 9 bases fitting TRBD1. Germline CDR1 SGHTA, CDR2 FQGTGA. This CDR3 spans 18 amino acids. V lost 5 bases, J lost 0 bases, and 8 bases stayed unmatched. This CDR3 reads CASSPRQGGLSGANVLTF. The CDR3 nucleotides are TGTGCCAGCAGCCCACGACAGGGGGGCCTCTCTGGGGCCAACGTCCTGACTTTC.

This clonotype was picked up a small number of times. The rearrangement links TRBV20-1 to TRBJ2-7; 12 bases are shared with TRBD2. V gave up 6 bases and J gave up 3 bases; unmatched junction bases: 12. The germline gives CDR1 DFQATT, CDR2 SNEGSKA (reference sequence). The CDR3 loop spans 16 amino acids. The CDR3: CSARKGLAGTFYEQYF. CDR3 nucleotide sequence: TGCAGTGCCCGAAAAGGACTAGCGGGAACCTTCTACGAGCAGTACTTC.